Each of the 3 T cell receptor beta chains below was sequenced from the same sample in a study of cytomegalovirus exposure and HLA in healthy donors (TCRdb year 2017). Receptors were amplified or captured by the immunoSEQ multiplex PCR assay. The multiplex PCR relied on a mix of 60 forward primers for TCR Vbeta segments and 13 reverse primers for TCR Jbeta segments. TCRdb limited this immuneACCESS table to in-frame rearrangements with V and J called. A share of clones is missing; checked studies link under half to unresolved V genes, and the rest is unexplained. This sample gives approximately 250,000 clones in total; more than 75% of them show up just once. 0.24% of the sample lies in the top ten. Source material: PBMCs. These receptor sequences come from a girl aged 2-9 years in good health and CMV-seronegative.

The chain uses TRBV4-2 and TRBJ2-7; 13 bases agree with TRBD2. The CDR3 consists of 16 residues. In germline, CDR1 is LGHNA, CDR2 YNFKEQ. J lost 3 bases, V lost 0 bases, and 2 bases had no gene match. The CDR3 spells CASSQDRTSGGYEQYF. The CDR3 region has the DNA TGTGCCAGCAGCCAAGATCGGACTAGCGGGGGCTACGAGCAGTACTTC.

The chain joins TRBV21-1 to TRBJ1-5; TRBD1 reflects the table's D call only, with no check against the DNA. TRBV21-1 is a listed pseudogene. CDR3 length equals 21 residues. The CDR3 here is CASEQELVTGYLVNSNQPQHF. The DNA of the CDR3 is TGTGCCAGCGAGCAAGAATTAGTCACAGGATATTTAGTTAATAGCAATCAGCCCCAGCATTTT.

The chain employs TRBV6-5 and TRBJ2-5; 14 bases fit TRBD2. V lost 6 bases and J lost 5; bases outside the gene matches: 2. The length of the CDR3 is 14 residues. Germline CDR1 reads MNHEY; CDR2 reads SVGAGI. The CDR3 DNA follows: TGTGCCAGCAGCCGACTAGCGGGGGGGGAGACCCAGTACTTC. This encodes CASSRLAGGETQYF.